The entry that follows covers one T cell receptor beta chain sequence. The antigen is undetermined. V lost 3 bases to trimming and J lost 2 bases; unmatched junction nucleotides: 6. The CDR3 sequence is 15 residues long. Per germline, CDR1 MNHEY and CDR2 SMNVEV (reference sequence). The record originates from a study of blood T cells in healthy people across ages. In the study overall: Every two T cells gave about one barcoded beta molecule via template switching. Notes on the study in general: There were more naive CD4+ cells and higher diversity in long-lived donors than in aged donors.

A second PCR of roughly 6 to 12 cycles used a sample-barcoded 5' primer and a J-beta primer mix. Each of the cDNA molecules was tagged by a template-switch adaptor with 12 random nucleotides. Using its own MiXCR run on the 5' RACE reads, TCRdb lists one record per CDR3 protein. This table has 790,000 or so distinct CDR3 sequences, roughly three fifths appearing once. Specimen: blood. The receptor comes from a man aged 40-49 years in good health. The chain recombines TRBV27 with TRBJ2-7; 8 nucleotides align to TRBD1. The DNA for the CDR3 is TGTGCCAGCAGTTTTGTCTGGACAGGGCCCTACGAGCAGTACTTC. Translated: CASSFVWTGPYEQYF.